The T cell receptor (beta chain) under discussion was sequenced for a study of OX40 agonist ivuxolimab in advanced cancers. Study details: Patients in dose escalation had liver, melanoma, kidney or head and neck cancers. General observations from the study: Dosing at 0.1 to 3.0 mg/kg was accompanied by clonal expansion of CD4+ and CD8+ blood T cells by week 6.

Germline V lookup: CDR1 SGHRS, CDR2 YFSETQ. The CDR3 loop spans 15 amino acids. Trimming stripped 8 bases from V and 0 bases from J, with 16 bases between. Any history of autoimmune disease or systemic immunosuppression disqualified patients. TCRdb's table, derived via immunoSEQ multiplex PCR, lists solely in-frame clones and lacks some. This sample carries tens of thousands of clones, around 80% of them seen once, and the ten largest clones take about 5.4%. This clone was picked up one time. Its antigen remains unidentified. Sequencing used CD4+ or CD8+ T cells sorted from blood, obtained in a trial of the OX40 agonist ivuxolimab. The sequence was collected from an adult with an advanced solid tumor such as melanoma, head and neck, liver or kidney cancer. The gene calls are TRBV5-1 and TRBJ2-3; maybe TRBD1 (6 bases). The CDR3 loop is CASSTGITSTDTQYF. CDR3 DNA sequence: TGCGCCAGTTCGACAGGAATTACTAGCACAGATACGCAGTATTTT.